This record concerns one T cell receptor beta chain sequence. Its antigen is undetermined. The sample belongs to a study of T cell repertoires in cytomegalovirus infection. The CDR3 spans 12 residues. From germline, CDR1 is SQVTM and CDR2 ANQGSEA. The germline V and J ends were trimmed by 7 bases and 5 bases, with 12 bases remaining between them. TCRdb processed the reads anew with MiXCR; each CDR3 protein has one entry. The table has approximately 1,000,000 distinct CDR3 sequences, approximately 32% seen once; the top ten hold over 10%. The origin of this receptor is a human donor in good health (CMV status not recorded). Some clones in this sample may be carry-over from other donors' samples. The chain carries TRBV29-1 and TRBJ2-1; possibly TRBD2 for D (6 bases). Material: cultured CD8+ T cells from PBMCs, obtained from culture after CMV antigen stimulation. The CDR3 here is CSARESNNEQFF. The DNA for the CDR3 is TGCAGCGCCCGGGAGAGCAACAATGAGCAGTTCTTC.